This entry lists 28 T cell receptor beta chains sequenced from one sample in a study of blood T cell dynamics during melanoma immunotherapy. The time point denotes: pre-treatment baseline. Method: immunoSEQ multiplex PCR; TCRdb's copy keeps in-frame clones and lacks some. The sample lists some 14,000 clones, 92% occurring once. The sample here was effector memory CD8+ T cells from blood, taken from a patient treated with checkpoint blockade. The origin of the receptors is a human donor with melanoma.

V is TRBV27 and J is TRBJ2-7; weak D call: TRBD2 (5 bases). The CDR3 sequence is 15 residues long. The V gene's germline CDR1 is MNHEY and CDR2 SMNVEV (reference sequence). V was clipped by 5 bases and J by 3 bases, with 17 bases between them. CDR3 in amino acids: CASSLDAEGYYEQYF. The CDR3 nucleotides are TGTGCCAGCAGTCTGGACGCAGAGGGCTACTACGAGCAGTACTTC.

For the CDR3, the DNA is TGTGCCAGCAGCTTAGACGACAGGGGGGAGGATCAGCCCCAGCATTTT. It specifies CASSLDDRGEDQPQHF. The chain uses TRBV7-8 and TRBJ1-5; 9 bases are a match to TRBD1. Per germline, CDR1 SGHVS and CDR2 FQNEAQ. The CDR3 is made up of 16 amino acids. Trimming at V came to 1 base and at J to 5 bases, leaving 6 bases not matched to a gene.

The sample holds a few counts of this clone. The chain links TRBV7-6 to TRBJ2-1; D is possibly TRBD2 (6 bases). Germline CDR1 and CDR2: SGHVS and FNYEAQ. The CDR3 loop spans 12 amino acids. The V gene lost 4 bases and the J gene lost 9 bases, with 10 bases spanning the gap. CDR3 amino acids: CASSSPGVEQFF. The CDR3 DNA reads as TGTGCCAGCAGCTCCCCGGGGGTTGAGCAGTTCTTC. Drawing the rest from reference TRBV7-6 and TRBJ2-1, the complete variable domain is GAGVSQSPRYKVTKRGQDVALRCDPISGHVSLYWYRQALGQGPEFLTYFNYEAQQDKSGLPNDRFSAERPEGSISTLTIQRTEQRDSAMYRCASSSPGVEQFFGPGTRLTVL.

V usage is TRBV10-1 and J usage is TRBJ2-2; no definite D call. The germline V gene has CDR1 WNHNN and CDR2 SYGVQD (reference sequence). This CDR3 region has 14 residues. Between the trimmed V and J ends, which lost 0 bases and 5 bases, there was a span of 7 bases. The CDR3 bases are TGCGCCAGCAGTGAGTCATCGGAAACCGGGGAGCTGTTTTTT. Amino acids: CASSESSETGELFF.

This rearrangement joins TRBV29-1 to TRBJ2-5, with a weak D call TRBD2 (7 bases). The J call could be wrong; TRBJ2-7 is a better fit for the DNA end. Per germline, CDR1 SQVTM and CDR2 ANQGSEA. The CDR3 loop spans 13 amino acids. The CDR3 reads CSAEGGPDYEQYF. The CDR3 DNA reads as TGCAGCGCCGAGGGGGGGCCGGATTACGAGCAGTACTTC.

The CDR3 sequence is CASSGGNYEQYF. Written as DNA, the CDR3 is TGTGCCAGCTCAGGCGGAAACTACGAGCAGTACTTC. The chain uses TRBV7-6 and TRBJ2-7; D ambiguous. Trimming pared 8 bases from V and 3 bases from J, leaving 11 bases between. This CDR3 comprises 12 residues. Germline values: CDR1 SGHVS, CDR2 FNYEAQ.

The chain has TRBV5-1 and TRBJ1-1; D might be TRBD1 (5 bases). The CDR3 is made up of 13 amino acids. The V end lost 5 bases, the J end lost 4 bases, and 12 bases lay between the germline ends. The germline CDR1 and CDR2 sequences are SGHRS and YFSETQ. This chain's CDR3 is CASSGGLGTEAFF. In DNA form, the CDR3 reads TGCGCCAGCAGTGGGGGGTTGGGCACTGAAGCTTTCTTT.

This chain connects TRBV27 to TRBJ2-7; tentatively, D is TRBD1 or TRBD2 (5 bases each). V lost 3 bases and J 3 bases, leaving 9 bases between the germline ends. This CDR3 is built from 13 residues. Looked up from germline, CDR1 is MNHEY and CDR2 is SMNVEV (reference sequence). CDR3 loop: CASSLGVHYEQYF. In DNA form, the CDR3 reads TGTGCCAGCAGTTTGGGGGTTCACTACGAGCAGTACTTC.

The rearrangement uses TRBV29-1 and TRBJ2-7, with D uncertain. Germline lookup yields CDR1 SQVTM and CDR2 ANQGSEA. CDR3 length: 10 amino acids. Between the trimmed V and J ends, which lost 4 bases and 2 bases, there was a span of 3 bases. DNA for the CDR3: TGCAGCGTTGTTACCTACGAGCAGTACTTC. Its protein product is CSVVTYEQYF.

The V call is TRBV19, the J call TRBJ1-5; 7 nucleotides agree with TRBD1. With V trimmed by 7 bases and J by 5 bases, 5 bases remained unmatched. Per germline, CDR1 LNHDA and CDR2 SQIVND (reference sequence). The CDR3 totals 13 residues. In nucleotides, the CDR3 is TGTGCCAGTATCGGGACAGTGGATCAGCCCCAGCATTTT. Translation: CASIGTVDQPQHF. Variable domain in full (rest from reference TRBV19 and TRBJ1-5): DGGITQSPKYLFRKEGQNVTLSCEQNLNHDAMYWYRQDPGQGLRLIYYSQIVNDFQKGDIAEGYSVSREKKESFPLTVTSAQKNPTAFYLCASIGTVDQPQHFGDGTRLSIL.

V usage is TRBV19 and J usage is TRBJ1-2; weak D call: TRBD1 (5 bases). Trimming left V 3 bases short and J 6 bases short, with 11 bases between. The CDR3 is 13 residues long. Germline V gene data show CDR1 as LNHDA and CDR2 as SQIVND (reference sequence). The CDR3 nucleotides are TGTGCCAGTAGTATCTCGGGGCTGGATGGCTACACCTTC. Protein product: CASSISGLDGYTF.

J is TRBJ1-2 and V is TRBV28; 7 nucleotides match TRBD1. Germline trimming cut 4 bases from V and 8 bases from J; bases unmatched to any gene: 7. CDR1 and CDR2 (germline): MDHEN, SYDVKM. The CDR3 consists of 13 residues. This chain's CDR3 is CASSSPGQWGYTF. In DNA form, the CDR3 reads TGTGCCAGCAGTTCTCCGGGACAGTGGGGCTACACCTTC.

CDR3 coding DNA: TGTGCCAGCAGGCACTTCGGACAGGGGAGCTGGATGGAGCAGTACTTC. It codes for CASRHFGQGSWMEQYF. The chain joins TRBV27 to TRBJ2-7; 9 bases align to TRBD1. The V and J ends lost 6 bases and 7 bases, in that order; junction bases with no gene match: 16. CDR1 MNHEY and CDR2 SMNVEV come from the germline V gene (reference sequence). This CDR3 has 16 amino acids.

The rearrangement links TRBV30 to TRBJ1-1, with D possibly matching TRBD1 (5 bases). V was trimmed by 4 bases and J by 4 bases, leaving 10 bases between them. The germline V gene encodes CDR1 GTSNPN and CDR2 SVGIG (reference sequence). The CDR3 loop spans 12 amino acids. The CDR3 spells CAWTPGGTEAFF. The DNA of the CDR3 is TGTGCCTGGACCCCGGGGGGCACTGAAGCTTTCTTT.

The chain links TRBV7-9 to TRBJ2-7; tentative D call: TRBD2 (6 bases). Germline CDR1 is SEHNR and CDR2 is FQNEAQ (reference sequence). The V end was cut by 5 bases, the J end by 4 bases, with 18 bases between. This CDR3 comprises 15 residues. The CDR3 sequence: CASSALAALGYEQYF. Written as DNA, the CDR3 is TGTGCCAGCAGCGCGTTAGCGGCCCTCGGGTACGAGCAGTACTTC. The full variable domain, with the rest looked up from reference TRBV7-9 and TRBJ2-7, is DTGVSQNPRHKITKRGQNVTFRCDPISEHNRLYWYRQTLGQGPEFLTYFQNEAQLEKSRLLSDRFSAERPKGSFSTLEIQRTEQGDSAMYLCASSALAALGYEQYFGPGTRLTVT.

The chain joins TRBV19 to TRBJ2-1, with D perhaps TRBD2 (6 bases). V was shortened by 6 bases and J by 10 bases, with 13 bases between the two germline ends. This CDR3 spans 12 amino acids. In germline, CDR1 is LNHDA, CDR2 SQIVND (reference sequence). The CDR3: CASSLLAHEQFF. The CDR3 DNA follows: TGTGCCAGTAGCCTCCTAGCGCACGAGCAGTTCTTC. The variable domain in full, with the rest retrieved from reference TRBV19 and TRBJ2-1, is DGGITQSPKYLFRKEGQNVTLSCEQNLNHDAMYWYRQDPGQGLRLIYYSQIVNDFQKGDIAEGYSVSREKKESFPLTVTSAQKNPTAFYLCASSLLAHEQFFGPGTRLTVL.

The J gene is TRBJ2-7, the V gene TRBV6-5; either TRBD1 or TRBD2 may fit D (5 bases each). Germline CDR1 is MNHEY and CDR2 is SVGAGI. CDR3 size: 15 residues. V dropped 0 bases and J dropped 4 bases, with 13 bases sitting between them. CDR3 coding DNA: TGTGCCAGCAGTTACTCGGGGACGCTTCAATACGAGCAGTACTTC. The encoded protein is CASSYSGTLQYEQYF.

The chain recombines TRBV5-5 with TRBJ2-1, with unresolved D. V was shortened by 4 bases and J by 8 bases, with 16 bases between the two germline ends. CDR1 SGHKS and CDR2 YYEKEE come from the germline V gene (reference sequence). The CDR3 loop spans 14 amino acids. The CDR3 region is CASSQDLDIDEQFF. The CDR3 nucleotides are TGTGCCAGCAGCCAGGACCTGGATATCGATGAGCAGTTCTTC.

This sequence joins TRBV2 and TRBJ2-5, with TRBD1 matching over 7 bases. J lost 2 bases, V lost 6 bases, and 3 bases had no gene match. Germline V gives CDR1 SNHLY, CDR2 FYNNEI. The CDR3 covers 13 residues. The CDR3 sequence is CASRDRVQETQYF. CDR3 coding DNA: TGTGCCAGCAGAGACAGGGTGCAAGAGACCCAGTACTTC.

The chain joins TRBV5-6 to TRBJ2-1; TRBD2 matches 12 bases. Germline-derived CDR1 and CDR2 are SGHDT and YYEEEE. This CDR3 region has 16 residues. V lost 4 bases and J lost 6; bases outside the gene matches: 8. CDR3 loop: CASSEKTSGSFNEQFF. The CDR3, as DNA: TGTGCCAGCAGCGAAAAGACTAGCGGGAGTTTCAATGAGCAGTTCTTC. Combining the CDR3 with reference TRBV5-6 and TRBJ2-1 gives the whole variable domain DAGVTQSPTHLIKTRGQQVTLRCSPKSGHDTVSWYQQALGQGPQFIFQYYEEEERQRGNFPDRFSGHQFPNYSSELNVNALLLGDSALYLCASSEKTSGSFNEQFFGPGTRLTVL.

V gene TRBV27 combines with J gene TRBJ1-5, with TRBD1 matching 8 bases. The CDR3 consists of 15 residues. The trim removed 6 bases at V and 0 bases at J, leaving 4 bases unmatched. Germline V gene sequence: CDR1 MNHEY, CDR2 SMNVEV (reference sequence). In DNA, the CDR3 is TGTGCCAGCAGCTTTACAGGGGGTAGCAATCAGCCCCAGCATTTT. It translates to CASSFTGGSNQPQHF.

This chain uses TRBV5-4 with TRBJ2-7; D perhaps matches TRBD2 (6 bases). Germline V lookup: CDR1 SGHNT, CDR2 YYREEE (reference sequence). V shed 0 bases and J shed 2 bases, with 9 bases lying between them. This CDR3 spans 14 amino acids. The CDR3 sequence is CASSLEGGTYEQYF. The CDR3 DNA sequence: TGTGCCAGCAGCTTGGAGGGCGGGACCTACGAGCAGTACTTC.

V usage is TRBV6-5 and J usage is TRBJ2-7; D is unresolved. CDR1 and CDR2 (germline): MNHEY, SVGAGI. CDR3 length: 12 residues. V was pared by 4 bases and J by 1 base, with 5 bases between. CDR3 amino acids: CASSFTSYEQYF. Written as DNA, the CDR3 is TGTGCCAGCAGTTTCACGTCCTACGAGCAGTACTTC.

In its sample, this clone was seen once. The chain has TRBV9 and TRBJ2-7; 9 bases are a match to TRBD2. CDR1 is SGDLS and CDR2 is YYNGEE in the germline V gene. The CDR3 has 13 amino acids. Unmatched junction bases numbered 4, after V lost 7 bases and J lost 2 bases. CDR3 sequence reads: CASGGRAAYEQYF. CDR3 DNA sequence: TGTGCCAGCGGCGGGAGGGCCGCCTACGAGCAGTACTTC. The variable domain in full, with the rest retrieved from reference TRBV9 and TRBJ2-7, is DSGVTQTPKHLITATGQRVTLRCSPRSGDLSVYWYQQSLDQGLQFLIQYYNGEERAKGNILERFSAQQFPDLHSELNLSSLELGDSALYFCASGGRAAYEQYFGPGTRLTVT.

This chain uses TRBV27 with TRBJ2-1; tentative D call: TRBD2 (6 bases). Looked up from germline, CDR1 is MNHEY and CDR2 is SMNVEV (reference sequence). This CDR3 has 15 residues. Trimming took off 8 bases at V and 1 base at J, with 15 bases between the two ends. In DNA form, the CDR3 reads TGTGCCAGCGGAGTTAGCGGAAATTCCTACAATGAGCAGTTCTTC. This codes for CASGVSGNSYNEQFF.

V gene TRBV9 combines with J gene TRBJ2-2, with 7 positions matching TRBD2. CDR3 size: 17 residues. Germline V gene sequence: CDR1 SGDLS, CDR2 YYNGEE. With 4 bases clipped from V and 4 bases from J, the junction kept 13 bases outside the gene matches. The CDR3 DNA reads TGTGCCAGCAGCCCAGACCCTGGACTAGTCCCCACCGGGGAGCTGTTTTTT. Amino acid sequence: CASSPDPGLVPTGELFF.

The chain links TRBV21-1 to TRBJ1-3; TRBD1 was called by the table and not checked on the DNA. TRBV21-1 is noted as a pseudogene. This CDR3 is 17 amino acids long. CDR3: CASSRNAGDRSGNTIYF. CDR3 bases: TGTGCCAGCAGCCGAAATGCCGGGGACAGATCTGGAAACACCATATATTTT.

The chain employs TRBV2 and TRBJ1-2; maybe TRBD1 (5 bases). V was clipped by 3 bases and J by 4 bases, with 12 bases between them. Germline V gene sequence: CDR1 SNHLY, CDR2 FYNNEI. There are 14 residues in the CDR3. CDR3 sequence: CASSDWGPTYGYTF. CDR3 bases: TGTGCCAGCAGTGATTGGGGACCGACCTATGGCTACACCTTC.